These T cell receptor beta chains were read from a single sample in a study of blood T cell repertoires in COVID-19. Method: immunoSEQ multiplex PCR; TCRdb's copy keeps in-frame clones and lacks some. This sample yields about 53,000 clones, of which roughly 86% are seen a single time; 12% belongs to the top ten. The specimen sequenced was peripheral blood. All receptors derive from a man in his sixties or seventies with active COVID-19. CDR3s leave out the opening cysteine and the closing phenylalanine or tryptophan. Each record gives: J gene, V gene, CDR3 protein.

j_call: TRBJ2-7; v_call: TRBV19; cdr3_aa: ASSILPGQGYYEQY
j_call: TRBJ1-1; v_call: TRBV6-5; cdr3_aa: ASNSPLPGDTEAF
j_call: TRBJ1-2; v_call: TRBV7-9; cdr3_aa: ASSPDSYGYT
j_call: TRBJ1-1; v_call: TRBV29-1; cdr3_aa: SVWTVREAF
j_call: TRBJ2-7; v_call: TRBV12-5; cdr3_aa: ASGASVYEQY
j_call: TRBJ2-6; v_call: TRBV2; cdr3_aa: ASRLTGGANVLT
j_call: TRBJ2-7; v_call: TRBV2; cdr3_aa: ASSQDSYEQY
j_call: TRBJ1-4; v_call: TRBV5-1; cdr3_aa: ASSPEAGGEGLF
j_call: TRBJ1-6; v_call: TRBV15; cdr3_aa: ATSRDPGQQNSPLH
j_call: TRBJ2-1; v_call: TRBV10-3; cdr3_aa: AHSLAGGRDEQF
j_call: TRBJ2-1; v_call: TRBV24-1; cdr3_aa: ATSEAQGNSYNEQF
j_call: TRBJ1-6; v_call: TRBV4-3; cdr3_aa: ASSQAIRDSPLH
j_call: TRBJ2-2; v_call: TRBV7-3; cdr3_aa: ASSGTGAPGELF
j_call: TRBJ1-1; v_call: TRBV27; cdr3_aa: ASSWPGWTANTEAF
j_call: TRBJ2-2; v_call: TRBV3-1/TRBV3-2; cdr3_aa: ASSPGGLNTGELF
j_call: TRBJ2-5; v_call: TRBV7-3; cdr3_aa: ASSRQAQETQY
j_call: TRBJ1-2; v_call: TRBV5-1; cdr3_aa: ASSLAGDYYNYGYT
j_call: TRBJ2-2; v_call: TRBV19; cdr3_aa: ASSQTGSGDGELF
j_call: TRBJ2-5; v_call: TRBV5-1; cdr3_aa: ASSLTSLRQETQY
j_call: TRBJ1-1; v_call: TRBV29-1; cdr3_aa: SVVQGRTEAF
j_call: TRBJ1-1; v_call: TRBV19; cdr3_aa: ASSIISTRRGTEAF
j_call: TRBJ2-1; v_call: TRBV6-2/TRBV6-3; cdr3_aa: ASSYGGQGDEQF
j_call: TRBJ1-2; v_call: TRBV27; cdr3_aa: ASSFGRLGGYT
j_call: TRBJ2-5; v_call: TRBV20-1; cdr3_aa: SALYQETQY
j_call: TRBJ1-1; v_call: TRBV11-1; cdr3_aa: ASSSYRGNTEAF
j_call: TRBJ1-1; v_call: TRBV19; cdr3_aa: ASSIGGRPAF
j_call: TRBJ2-3; v_call: TRBV9; cdr3_aa: ASSASGGGTSTDTQY
j_call: TRBJ1-1; v_call: TRBV3-1/TRBV3-2; cdr3_aa: ASSQGVNRAF
j_call: TRBJ1-1; v_call: TRBV6-2/TRBV6-3; cdr3_aa: ASSSRGQGNTEAF
j_call: TRBJ1-2; v_call: TRBV6-1; cdr3_aa: ASSVATVSANYGYT
j_call: TRBJ1-5; v_call: TRBV6-5; cdr3_aa: ASSLDSSNQPQH